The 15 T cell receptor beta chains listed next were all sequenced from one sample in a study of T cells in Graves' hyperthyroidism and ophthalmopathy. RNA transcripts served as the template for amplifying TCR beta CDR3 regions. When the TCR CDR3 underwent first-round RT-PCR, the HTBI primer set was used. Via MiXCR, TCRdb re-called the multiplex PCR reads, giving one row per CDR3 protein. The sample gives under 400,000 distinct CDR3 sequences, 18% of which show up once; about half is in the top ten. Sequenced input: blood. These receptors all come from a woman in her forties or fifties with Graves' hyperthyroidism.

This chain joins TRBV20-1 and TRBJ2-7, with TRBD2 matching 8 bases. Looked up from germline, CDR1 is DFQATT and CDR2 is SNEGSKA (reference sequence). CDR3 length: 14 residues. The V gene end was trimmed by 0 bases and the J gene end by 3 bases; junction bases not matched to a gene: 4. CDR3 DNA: TGCAGTGCTAGAGATTTTGCGGGGGGCTACGAGCAGTACTTC. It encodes CSARDFAGGYEQYF.

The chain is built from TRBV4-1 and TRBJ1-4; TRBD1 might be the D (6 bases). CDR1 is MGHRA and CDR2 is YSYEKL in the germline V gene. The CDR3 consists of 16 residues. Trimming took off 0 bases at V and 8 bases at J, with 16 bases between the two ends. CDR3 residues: CASSQDIPGDGEKLFF. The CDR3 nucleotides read TGCGCCAGCAGCCAAGATATTCCAGGGGACGGGGAAAAACTGTTTTTT.

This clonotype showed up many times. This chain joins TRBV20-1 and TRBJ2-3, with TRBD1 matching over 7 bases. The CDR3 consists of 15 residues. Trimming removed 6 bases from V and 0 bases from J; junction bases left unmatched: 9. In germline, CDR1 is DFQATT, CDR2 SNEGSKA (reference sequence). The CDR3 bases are TGCAGTGCCAGGGACAGATTTGGGAGCACAGATACGCAGTATTTT. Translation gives CSARDRFGSTDTQYF.

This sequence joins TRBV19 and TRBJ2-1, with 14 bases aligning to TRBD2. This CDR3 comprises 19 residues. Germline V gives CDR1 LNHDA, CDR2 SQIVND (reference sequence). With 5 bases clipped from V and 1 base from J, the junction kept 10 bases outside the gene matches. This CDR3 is CASSLPGLAGEVSYNEQFF. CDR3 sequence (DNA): TGTGCCAGTAGTTTACCGGGACTAGCGGGAGAGGTGTCCTACAATGAGCAGTTCTTC.

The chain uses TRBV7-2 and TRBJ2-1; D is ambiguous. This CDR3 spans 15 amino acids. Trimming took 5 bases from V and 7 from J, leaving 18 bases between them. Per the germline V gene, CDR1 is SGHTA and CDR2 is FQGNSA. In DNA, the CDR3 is TGTGCCAGCAGCGAATATGGGTTTGGTTCGAATGAGCAGTTCTTC. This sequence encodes CASSEYGFGSNEQFF. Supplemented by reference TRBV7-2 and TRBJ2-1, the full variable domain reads GAGVSQSPSNKVTEKGKDVELRCDPISGHTALYWYRQSLGQGLEFLIYFQGNSAPDKSGLPSDRFSAERTGGSVSTLTIQRTQQEDSAVYLCASSEYGFGSNEQFFGPGTRLTVL.

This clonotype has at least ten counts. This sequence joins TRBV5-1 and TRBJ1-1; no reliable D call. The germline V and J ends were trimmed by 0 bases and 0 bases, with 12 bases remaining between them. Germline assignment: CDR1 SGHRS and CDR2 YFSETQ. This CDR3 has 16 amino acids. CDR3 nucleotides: TGCGCCAGCAGCTTGGCGGGCGGCAAATTGAACACTGAAGCTTTCTTT. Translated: CASSLAGGKLNTEAFF.

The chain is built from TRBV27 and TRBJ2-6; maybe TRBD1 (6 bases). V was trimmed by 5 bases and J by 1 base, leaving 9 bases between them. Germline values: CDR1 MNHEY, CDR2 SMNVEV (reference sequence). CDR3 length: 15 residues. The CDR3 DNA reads TGTGCCAGCAGTGATACAGGGTCTGGGGCCAACGTCCTGACTTTC. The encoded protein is CASSDTGSGANVLTF.

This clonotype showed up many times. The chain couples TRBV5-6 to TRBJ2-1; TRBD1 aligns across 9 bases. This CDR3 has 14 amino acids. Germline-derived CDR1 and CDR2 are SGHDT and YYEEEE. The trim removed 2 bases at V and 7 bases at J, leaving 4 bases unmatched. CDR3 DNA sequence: TGTGCCAGCAGCTTCGGGACAGGGTCAAATGAGCAGTTCTTC. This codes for CASSFGTGSNEQFF.

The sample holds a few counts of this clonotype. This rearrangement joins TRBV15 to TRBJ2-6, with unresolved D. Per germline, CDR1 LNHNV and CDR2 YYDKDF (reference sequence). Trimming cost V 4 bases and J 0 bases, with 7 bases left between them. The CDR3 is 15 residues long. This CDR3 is CATSIRSSGANVLTF. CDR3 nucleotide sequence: TGTGCCACCAGCATACGGAGCTCTGGGGCCAACGTCCTGACTTTC.

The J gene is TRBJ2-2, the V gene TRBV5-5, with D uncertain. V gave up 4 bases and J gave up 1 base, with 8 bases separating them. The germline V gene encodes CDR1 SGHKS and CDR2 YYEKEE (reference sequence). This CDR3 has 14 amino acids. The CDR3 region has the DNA TGTGCCAGCAGCCCCCACGGGAACACCGGGGAGCTGTTTTTT. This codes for CASSPHGNTGELFF.

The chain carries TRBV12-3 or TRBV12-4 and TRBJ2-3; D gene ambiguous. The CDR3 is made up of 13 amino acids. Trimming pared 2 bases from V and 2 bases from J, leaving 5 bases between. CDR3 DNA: TGTGCCAGCAGTTTATGGGCCACAGATACGCAGTATTTT. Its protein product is CASSLWATDTQYF.

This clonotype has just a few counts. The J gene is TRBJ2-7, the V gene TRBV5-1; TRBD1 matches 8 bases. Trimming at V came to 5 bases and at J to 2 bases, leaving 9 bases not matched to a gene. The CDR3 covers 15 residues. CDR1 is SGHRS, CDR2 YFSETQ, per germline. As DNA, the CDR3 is TGCGCCAGCAGACCGAATTGGGGACAGGCCTACGAGCAGTACTTC. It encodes CASRPNWGQAYEQYF.

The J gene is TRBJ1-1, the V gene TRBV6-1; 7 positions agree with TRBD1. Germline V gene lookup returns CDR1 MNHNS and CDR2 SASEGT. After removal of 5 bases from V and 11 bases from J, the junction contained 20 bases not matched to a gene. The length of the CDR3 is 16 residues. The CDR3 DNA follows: TGTGCCAGCAGTCCGGCCTCTCAGCCAGGGGGATTGGGGGCTTTCTTT. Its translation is CASSPASQPGGLGAFF.

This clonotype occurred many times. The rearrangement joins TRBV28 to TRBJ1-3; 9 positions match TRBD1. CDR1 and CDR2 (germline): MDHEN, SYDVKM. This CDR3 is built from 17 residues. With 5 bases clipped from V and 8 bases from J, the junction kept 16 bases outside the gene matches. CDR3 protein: CASSTKILQGATDTIYF. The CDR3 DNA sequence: TGTGCCAGCAGTACCAAAATTCTACAGGGGGCTACGGACACCATATATTTT.

The CDR3 bases are TGTGCTAGTGGTTTGGCCGGGGGGACCAACTATGGCTACACCTTC. Protein product: CASGLAGGTNYGYTF. This rearrangement joins TRBV12-5 to TRBJ1-2; D is perhaps TRBD1 (5 bases). Germline V gives CDR1 LGHNT, CDR2 FRNRAP. The V gene lost 1 base and the J gene lost 2 bases, with 11 bases spanning the gap. The CDR3 covers 15 residues.